This T cell receptor beta chain is from a study of regulatory T cells in long-lasting Graves disease. Libraries of TCR beta came from iRepertoire HTBI primers plus Arm-PCR of CDR3 regions. TCRdb re-called the multiplex PCR reads through MiXCR, storing one row per CDR3 protein. Of 200,000 to 250,000 distinct CDR3 sequences listed, approximately 19% are singletons. Per the germline V gene, CDR1 is GTSNPN and CDR2 is SVGIG (reference sequence). CDR3 size: 15 residues. The V end lost 7 bases, the J end lost 2 bases, and 17 bases lay between the germline ends. Ten or more counts support this clonotype. Time point meaning: newly diagnosed GD, antithyroid drugs for less than 3 months. The TCR library was prepared using RNA isolated from PBMCs. This sample also belongs to another study, concerning T cells in Graves' hyperthyroidism and ophthalmopathy.

This chain links TRBV30 with TRBJ2-2; D is unclear. The sample here was peripheral blood mononuclear cells (PBMCs), taken at new diagnosis, from a patient treated with antithyroid drugs. The origin of this receptor is a woman aged 25-40 years with Graves disease. The CDR3 loop is CAYKNRLTNTGELFF. CDR3 sequence (DNA): TGTGCCTATAAAAACCGGCTTACAAACACCGGGGAGCTGTTTTTT. The full variable domain, completed using reference TRBV30 and TRBJ2-2, is SQTIHQWPATLVQPVGSPLSLECTVEGTSNPNLYWYRQAAGRGLQLLFYSVGIGQISSEVPQNLSASRPQDRQFILSSKKLLLSDSGFYLCAYKNRLTNTGELFFGEGSRLTVL.